The 31 T cell receptor beta chains below come from one sample, sequenced in a study of cytomegalovirus exposure and HLA in healthy donors. The PCR made use of 60 Vbeta and 13 Jbeta primers. TCRdb's table, derived via immunoSEQ multiplex PCR, lists solely in-frame clones and lacks some. Counted here are around 82,000 clones, over 70% occurring once; the ten biggest clones make up 5.5%. Sample: PBMCs. These receptors were taken from a male donor in good health and CMV-seropositive.

The chain couples TRBV15 to TRBJ2-2; D may be TRBD1 (5 bases). Germline-derived CDR1 and CDR2 are LNHNV and YYDKDF (reference sequence). Trimming took 0 bases from V and 5 from J, leaving 16 bases between them. The CDR3 is 17 residues long. The CDR3 protein is CATSRDWTKFNTGELFF. The CDR3 DNA reads TGTGCCACCAGCAGAGATTGGACAAAATTCAATACCGGGGAGCTGTTTTTT.

The chain employs TRBV19 and TRBJ2-5; 9 bases line up with TRBD2. The CDR3 has 20 residues. Per germline, CDR1 LNHDA and CDR2 SQIVND (reference sequence). V was pared by 9 bases and J by 4 bases, with 27 bases of the junction left unmatched. The CDR3 region is CASTKSLSGGRAGGGETQYF. The CDR3, as DNA: TGTGCCAGCACTAAGTCCCTATCTGGCGGGAGGGCCGGGGGTGGAGAGACCCAGTACTTC.

CDR3 sequence: CASSLATGSHGANVLTF. The DNA for the CDR3 is TGCGCCAGCAGCTTGGCGACAGGTTCTCACGGGGCCAACGTCCTGACTTTC. The V and J genes are TRBV5-1 and TRBJ2-6; tentatively, D is TRBD1 (6 bases). Trimming cost V 0 bases and J 4 bases, with 14 bases left between them. Germline V lookup: CDR1 SGHRS, CDR2 YFSETQ. The CDR3 extends over 17 amino acids.

This rearrangement joins TRBV10-3 to TRBJ1-2; D may be TRBD1 (6 bases). The CDR3 extends over 14 amino acids. V lost 3 bases, J lost 0 bases, and 8 bases lay in between. Germline CDR1 ENHRY, CDR2 SYGVKD. The CDR3 DNA is TGTGCCATCAGTGACAGGACAGCTAACTATGGCTACACCTTC. As protein: CAISDRTANYGYTF.

The rearrangement links TRBV28 to TRBJ1-1; D is uncertain. The CDR3 sequence is 16 residues long. CDR1 is MDHEN and CDR2 is SYDVKM in the germline V gene. The V end lost 4 bases, the J end lost 0 bases, and 15 bases lay between the germline ends. The CDR3 loop is CASSSFGSKMNTEAFF. CDR3 sequence (DNA): TGTGCCAGCAGTTCATTCGGGTCGAAGATGAACACTGAAGCTTTCTTT.

DNA of the CDR3: TGTGCCAGCAGCCACCCACTGGGGGGGTTCACCGGGGAGCTGTTTTTT. This encodes CASSHPLGGFTGELFF. The chain joins TRBV7-2 to TRBJ2-2; 7 bases align to TRBD2. Germline CDR1 and CDR2: SGHTA and FQGNSA. This CDR3 is 16 amino acids long. V shed 5 bases and J 4 bases; nucleotides not matched to a gene: 10. The entire variable domain, with the rest obtained from reference TRBV7-2 and TRBJ2-2, is as follows: GAGVSQSPSNKVTEKGKDVELRCDPISGHTALYWYRQSLGQGLEFLIYFQGNSAPDKSGLPSDRFSAERTGGSVSTLTIQRTQQEDSAVYLCASSHPLGGFTGELFFGEGSRLTVL.

V and J are TRBV9 and TRBJ2-2, with D possibly TRBD2 on 7 matching bases. Trimming stripped 4 bases from V and 4 bases from J, with 20 bases between. Germline V gives CDR1 SGDLS, CDR2 YYNGEE. The CDR3 is 17 residues long. The CDR3 here is CASSPPRGGVITGELFF. The DNA for the CDR3 is TGTGCCAGCAGCCCACCCCGAGGGGGGGTGATCACCGGGGAGCTGTTTTTT.

The chain employs TRBV28 and TRBJ2-5; D not resolved. V was pared by 6 bases and J by 2 bases, with 13 bases between. CDR3 length: 14 residues. Germline V gene lookup returns CDR1 MDHEN and CDR2 SYDVKM. CDR3 nucleotides: TGTGCCAGCAGCCTCAGGTTTTCTCAAGAGACCCAGTACTTC. Protein sequence: CASSLRFSQETQYF.

This chain uses TRBV7-6 with TRBJ1-1, with D perhaps TRBD1 (5 bases). The CDR3 contains 18 residues. Germline CDR1 and CDR2: SGHVS and FNYEAQ. V was trimmed by 4 bases and J by 4 bases, leaving 25 bases between them. The CDR3 here is CASSYANGETRRGTEAFF. Written as DNA, the CDR3 is TGTGCCAGCAGCTACGCAAACGGGGAGACAAGGAGGGGCACTGAAGCTTTCTTT.

This chain uses TRBV7-9 with TRBJ1-1; perhaps TRBD1 as D (5 bases). This CDR3 has 13 residues. Per germline, CDR1 SEHNR and CDR2 FQNEAQ (reference sequence). V lost 2 bases and J 6 bases, leaving 10 bases between the germline ends. Here the CDR3 DNA reads TGTGCCAGCAGCTTATGGGGGGAGCCTGAAGCTTTCTTT. Protein product: CASSLWGEPEAFF.

V gene TRBV5-4 combines with J gene TRBJ2-3; D is ambiguous. The CDR3 has 11 amino acids. Germline V gene lookup returns CDR1 SGHNT and CDR2 YYREEE (reference sequence). V was clipped by 4 bases and J by 5 bases, with 5 bases between them. The CDR3: CASSDRDTQYF. The CDR3 coding sequence is TGTGCCAGCAGCGATAGAGATACGCAGTATTTT.

This chain connects TRBV11-3 to TRBJ2-7, with TRBD2 as a possible D gene (5 bases). The CDR3 has 14 residues. Germline-derived CDR1 and CDR2 are SGHNT and YENEEA. Deletions cut 4 bases from V and 2 bases from J, with 12 bases between. CDR3 residues: CASSSRTSPYEQYF. In DNA, the CDR3 is TGTGCCAGCAGCTCCCGGACTTCGCCCTACGAGCAGTACTTC.

The gene calls are TRBV19 and TRBJ1-5; the D gene is possibly TRBD1 (6 bases). The CDR3 covers 14 residues. Germline CDR1 and CDR2: LNHDA and SQIVND (reference sequence). V shed 7 bases and J shed 2 bases, with 12 bases lying between them. The CDR3 nucleotides are TGTGCCAGTAACAACAGGGTACGCAATCAGCCCCAGCATTTT. Translating it yields CASNNRVRNQPQHF. Drawing the rest from reference TRBV19 and TRBJ1-5, the complete variable domain is DGGITQSPKYLFRKEGQNVTLSCEQNLNHDAMYWYRQDPGQGLRLIYYSQIVNDFQKGDIAEGYSVSREKKESFPLTVTSAQKNPTAFYLCASNNRVRNQPQHFGDGTRLSIL.

In DNA, the CDR3 is TGCGCCAGCAGCTTCCGCGCCAGCGGGAGTGTCGATGAGCAGTTCTTC. As protein: CASSFRASGSVDEQFF. The genes are TRBV5-1 and TRBJ2-1; 8 nucleotides agree with TRBD2. This CDR3 is 16 amino acids long. With V trimmed by 2 bases and J by 8 bases, 12 bases remained unmatched. Germline V gives CDR1 SGHRS, CDR2 YFSETQ.

This chain connects TRBV27 to TRBJ1-5; no reliable D call. The CDR3 runs to 16 residues. From germline, CDR1 is MNHEY and CDR2 SMNVEV (reference sequence). With 3 bases removed from V and 5 bases from J, the gap between germline ends came to 17 bases. CDR3 sequence reads: CASSLLFRPWDQPQHF. CDR3 coding DNA: TGTGCCAGCAGTTTGTTGTTCAGGCCTTGGGATCAGCCCCAGCATTTT.

With respect to this clone: The junction departs from germline at one end; a sequencing error may be responsible. This chain links TRBV7-9 with TRBJ2-7, with TRBD2 matching over 7 bases. The CDR3 loop spans 13 amino acids. Germline CDR1 and CDR2: SEHNR and FQNEAQ (reference sequence). CDR3 amino acids: CSSSLGTIHEQYF. The CDR3 DNA sequence: TGTTCCAGCAGCTTAGGGACTATACATGAGCAGTACTTC.

The chain links TRBV5-6 to TRBJ1-5, with unresolved D. Germline V gives CDR1 SGHDT, CDR2 YYEEEE. There are 11 residues in the CDR3. Trimming took 3 bases from V and 4 from J, leaving 2 bases between them. CDR3 region: CASSSNQPQHF. In DNA, the CDR3 is TGTGCCAGCAGCTCTAATCAGCCCCAGCATTTT.

This clone was counted a few times. The V and J genes are TRBV4-3 and TRBJ1-2; D is unclear. This CDR3 has 15 residues. CDR1 and CDR2 (germline): LGHNA, YSLEER. V dropped 0 bases and J dropped 3 bases, with 11 bases sitting between them. The CDR3 nucleotides read TGCGCCAGCAGCCAAGATCCCGTGAGTTACTATGGCTACACCTTC. Its protein is CASSQDPVSYYGYTF.

The rearrangement uses TRBV7-6 and TRBJ2-3; perhaps TRBD2 as D (6 bases). Trimming removed 5 bases at V and 2 bases at J, with 14 bases between. Germline V gene lookup returns CDR1 SGHVS and CDR2 FNYEAQ. This CDR3 is built from 15 residues. In nucleotides, the CDR3 is TGTGCCAGCAGCCCTCACGGGGGAGACACAGATACGCAGTATTTT. It yields the protein CASSPHGGDTDTQYF.

This chain connects TRBV28 to TRBJ1-2; D gene unclear. Trimming shortened V by 4 bases and J by 3 bases, and 6 bases separated the two germline ends. The CDR3 has 12 residues. Germline loops: CDR1 MDHEN, CDR2 SYDVKM. CDR3 nucleotides: TGTGCCAGCAGTTCTCCCCACTATGGCTACACCTTC. Translation gives CASSSPHYGYTF.

The chain has TRBV19 and TRBJ2-7, with TRBD1 matching 7 bases. The CDR3 loop spans 14 amino acids. Germline V CDR1 and CDR2: LNHDA, SQIVND (reference sequence). The V and J ends lost 4 bases and 6 bases, in that order; junction bases with no gene match: 9. Written as DNA, the CDR3 is TGTGCCAGTAGTACCGATCAGACAGGGCGCGAGCAGTACTTC. This encodes CASSTDQTGREQYF.

V and J are TRBV5-4 and TRBJ2-3; 10 bases are shared with TRBD1. CDR1 SGHNT and CDR2 YYREEE come from the germline V gene (reference sequence). This CDR3 is built from 16 residues. The V gene end was trimmed by 4 bases and the J gene end by 11 bases; junction bases not matched to a gene: 16. The CDR3 loop reads CASSPGGTGAAGQQYF. For the CDR3, the DNA is TGTGCCAGCAGCCCTGGCGGGACAGGGGCGGCAGGGCAGCAGTATTTT.

The V gene is TRBV5-1, the J gene TRBJ2-5; tentative D call: TRBD2 (5 bases). Germline values: CDR1 SGHRS, CDR2 YFSETQ. The CDR3 runs 15 residues. The V gene lost 4 bases and the J gene lost 4 bases, with 17 bases spanning the gap. The CDR3 DNA follows: TGCGCCAGCAGCCCATTCCCCGGGGTCTTAGAGACCCAGTACTTC. As protein: CASSPFPGVLETQYF.

The gene calls are TRBV9 and TRBJ1-6; D call uncertain. Germline loops: CDR1 SGDLS, CDR2 YYNGEE. The CDR3 sequence is 13 residues long. V was pared by 2 bases and J by 11 bases, with 11 bases between. In DNA form, the CDR3 reads TGTGCCAGCAGCGTTGGCAGCAGGCCACCCCTCCACTTT. As protein: CASSVGSRPPLHF. The full variable domain, its missing parts supplied by reference TRBV9 and TRBJ1-6, is DSGVTQTPKHLITATGQRVTLRCSPRSGDLSVYWYQQSLDQGLQFLIQYYNGEERAKGNILERFSAQQFPDLHSELNLSSLELGDSALYFCASSVGSRPPLHFGNGTRLTVT.

The V gene is TRBV7-9, the J gene TRBJ2-1; a weak D match, TRBD2 (6 bases). The CDR3 contains 16 residues. The V end was cut by 5 bases, the J end by 7 bases, with 21 bases between. Looked up from germline, CDR1 is SEHNR and CDR2 is FQNEAQ (reference sequence). CDR3 DNA: TGTGCCAGCAGCCCCGGGTCACGGGCGGGGTTTAATGAGCAGTTCTTC. It codes for CASSPGSRAGFNEQFF.

CDR3 DNA sequence: TGCGCCAGCAGCAAGCCAGGGAAAGAGACCCAGTACTTC. It is translated as CASSKPGKETQYF. The V and J genes are TRBV5-1 and TRBJ2-5, with D perhaps TRBD1 (5 bases). This CDR3 is 13 amino acids long. The germline V gene encodes CDR1 SGHRS and CDR2 YFSETQ. V was shortened by 4 bases and J by 3 bases, with 10 bases between the two germline ends.

This chain uses TRBV9 with TRBJ2-7, with a weak D call TRBD2 (7 bases). In germline, CDR1 is SGDLS, CDR2 YYNGEE. The CDR3 covers 16 residues. The ends were cut back, 0 bases at V and 2 bases at J, with 15 bases in the middle. The CDR3: CASSVAEGGFPYEQYF. The CDR3 DNA follows: TGTGCCAGCAGCGTAGCCGAGGGGGGGTTCCCCTACGAGCAGTACTTC.

V is TRBV18 and J is TRBJ2-7, with 9 bases fitting TRBD2. Trimming at V came to 3 bases and at J to 2 bases, leaving 5 bases not matched to a gene. Germline loops: CDR1 KGHSH, CDR2 LQKENI. This CDR3 has 15 residues. CDR3 nucleotides: TGTGCCAGCTCACCCTTAGCGGGGGACACCTACGAGCAGTACTTC. As protein: CASSPLAGDTYEQYF.

This clone was found once. The chain employs TRBV9 and TRBJ2-7, with D tentatively TRBD1 (5 bases). V lost 2 bases, J lost 3 bases, and 15 bases lay in between. Germline CDR1 is SGDLS and CDR2 is YYNGEE. The CDR3 has 15 residues. The CDR3 sequence: CASSVTPDSLYEQYF. In DNA form, the CDR3 reads TGTGCCAGCAGCGTGACGCCCGACAGCCTCTACGAGCAGTACTTC.

This rearrangement joins TRBV6-1 to TRBJ1-2; no clear D. Deletions cut 7 bases from V and 8 bases from J, with 17 bases between. Germline V gene sequence: CDR1 MNHNS, CDR2 SASEGT. The CDR3 length is 13 residues. The CDR3 DNA is TGTGCCAGCACCGTTATCTCCCCAGAAGGCTACACCTTC. It translates to CASTVISPEGYTF.

V is TRBV11-2 and J is TRBJ2-2, with TRBD1 as a possible D gene (6 bases). There are 15 residues in the CDR3. V was cut by 5 bases and J by 5 bases, with 15 bases left in between. Germline V gene data show CDR1 as SGHAT and CDR2 as FQNNGV. Written as DNA, the CDR3 is TGTGCCAGCAGCCCCCGCGGACAGCGAACCGGGGAGCTGTTTTTT. Encoded protein: CASSPRGQRTGELFF.